The 30 T cell receptor beta chains in this list originate from one sample, sequenced in a study of cytomegalovirus exposure and HLA in healthy donors. PCR was performed using 60 Vbeta and 13 Jbeta primers. Sequenced by immunoSEQ multiplex PCR; TCRdb stores in-frame clones only, minus some. The profile shows 150,000 to 200,000 clones, about 79% of them singletons. The sample consisted of PBMCs. These receptors were obtained from a man younger than 35 in good health and CMV-seronegative.

This CDR3 is CASSLRDRVYF. The CDR3 bases are TGTGCCAGCAGTTTAAGGGACAGGGTTTACTTC. V is TRBV27 and J is TRBJ2-5; 9 bases fit TRBD1. Germline values: CDR1 MNHEY, CDR2 SMNVEV (reference sequence). Unmatched junction bases numbered 3, after V lost 2 bases and J lost 14 bases. CDR3 length: 11 amino acids.

The CDR3 loop reads CAISAMSGGAGTQYF. Here the CDR3 DNA reads TGTGCCATCAGTGCGATGAGCGGGGGGGCGGGAACGCAGTATTTT. The chain has TRBV10-3 and TRBJ2-3; TRBD2 aligns across 10 bases. CDR3 length: 15 amino acids. Trimming cost V 4 bases and J 9 bases; bases outside gene matches: 10. From germline, CDR1 is ENHRY and CDR2 SYGVKD.

The chain couples TRBV11-1 to TRBJ2-3, with 7 bases aligning to TRBD2. Trimming took 2 bases from V and 6 from J; bases not matched to a gene: 8. The CDR3 loop spans 15 amino acids. Germline lookup yields CDR1 SGHAT and CDR2 FQDESV (reference sequence). The CDR3 nucleotides read TGTGCCAGCAGCTTAACCCGGGGTAGCGGGGATACGCAGTATTTT. As protein: CASSLTRGSGDTQYF.

This rearrangement joins TRBV11-2 to TRBJ1-2; D is unclear. Germline V CDR1 and CDR2: SGHAT, FQNNGV. The length of the CDR3 is 13 residues. V dropped 4 bases and J dropped 4 bases, with 10 bases sitting between them. The CDR3: CASSSSGPYGYTF. The CDR3 region has the DNA TGTGCCAGCAGCTCTTCTGGGCCCTATGGCTACACCTTC.

This clone is a singleton in its sample. The chain couples TRBV11-2 to TRBJ1-2; tentative D call: TRBD1 (6 bases). The germline gives CDR1 SGHAT, CDR2 FQNNGV. V lost 0 bases, J lost 8 bases, and 19 bases lay in between. This CDR3 is 16 amino acids long. The CDR3 reads CASSLDVRGWMGGYTF. The CDR3, as DNA: TGTGCCAGCAGCTTAGATGTCAGGGGCTGGATGGGCGGCTACACCTTC.

The DNA for the CDR3 is TGTGCCAGCAGCTTAAGGCCGGGACAGGGGGCGTCGCGGTCACCCCTCCACTTT. Protein: CASSLRPGQGASRSPLHF. V and J are TRBV7-9 and TRBJ1-6, with 12 bases aligning to TRBD1. CDR1 and CDR2 (germline): SEHNR, FQNEAQ (reference sequence). There are 18 residues in the CDR3. V shed 2 bases, J shed 10 bases, and the junction held 12 bases outside the gene matches.

This chain links TRBV7-2 with TRBJ2-5, with D unresolved. The CDR3 sequence is 12 residues long. V shed 5 bases and J shed 11 bases, with 15 bases lying between them. Per the germline V gene, CDR1 is SGHTA and CDR2 is FQGNSA. CDR3 DNA: TGTGCCAGCAGCCCCTCTGTGCAGAAGCAGTACTTC. Its protein product is CASSPSVQKQYF.

In this sample, this clone turned up a few times. V is TRBV21-1 and J is TRBJ1-5; the tabulated D call, TRBD1, remains unverified against the DNA. TRBV21-1 is classified as a pseudogene. The CDR3 extends over 15 amino acids. CDR3 bases: TGTGCCAGCAGCAAAGCCTACAGGGCGGTTCAGCCCCAGCATTTT. Its protein is CASSKAYRAVQPQHF.

The chain combines TRBV27 with TRBJ2-7; 8 nucleotides align to TRBD1. From germline, CDR1 is MNHEY and CDR2 SMNVEV (reference sequence). The CDR3 is 15 amino acids. V was pared by 6 bases and J by 6 bases, with 13 bases of the junction left unmatched. CDR3 DNA sequence: TGTGCCAGCAGCGCAGGGGGCAGGGAAGTGGGCGAGCAGTACTTC. This encodes CASSAGGREVGEQYF.

This clone was recorded once. The chain couples TRBV7-2 to TRBJ2-5, with 10 bases matching TRBD2. The CDR3 has 15 amino acids. J gave up 5 bases and V 3 bases, and 6 bases lay outside the gene matches. The germline gives CDR1 SGHTA, CDR2 FQGNSA. In DNA, the CDR3 is TGTGCCAGCAGCTTCAGCGGGGGGGCCTTGGAGACCCAGTACTTC. Translation: CASSFSGGALETQYF.

The chain links TRBV6-5 to TRBJ2-3; D possibly corresponds to TRBD2 (6 bases). Trimming removed 6 bases from V and 2 bases from J, with 15 bases in between. Per the germline V gene, CDR1 is MNHEY and CDR2 is SVGAGI. The length of the CDR3 is 15 residues. CDR3 region: CASSNGGPLTDTQYF. DNA of the CDR3: TGTGCCAGCAGCAACGGGGGACCACTCACAGATACGCAGTATTTT.

The chain has TRBV2 and TRBJ1-5, with TRBD1 identical over 7 bases. The junction had 6 bases not matched to a gene; V was cut back by 7 bases and J by 3 bases. Germline values: CDR1 SNHLY, CDR2 FYNNEI. The CDR3 loop spans 14 amino acids. CDR3 sequence (DNA): TGTGCCAGCACCCAAGGGGGCTACAATCAGCCCCAGCATTTT. Protein sequence: CASTQGGYNQPQHF.

The gene calls are TRBV5-1 and TRBJ1-1; D uncertain. The V end lost 0 bases, the J end lost 6 bases, and 24 bases lay between the germline ends. The germline V gene has CDR1 SGHRS and CDR2 YFSETQ. The CDR3 sequence is 18 residues long. The CDR3 sequence: CASSLAGTRLVSVSEAFF. The CDR3 nucleotides read TGCGCCAGCAGCTTGGCCGGTACCCGCCTAGTTTCGGTCTCTGAAGCTTTCTTT.

J is TRBJ1-3 and V is TRBV6-5; TRBD1 is a possible D gene (6 bases). Germline V CDR1 and CDR2: MNHEY, SVGAGI. V lost 6 bases to trimming and J lost 4 bases, with 16 bases between them. The CDR3 has 15 residues. The CDR3: CASRSLGGGGNTIYF. The CDR3 DNA reads TGTGCCAGCAGGTCACTTGGGGGGGGCGGAAACACCATATATTTT.

The rearrangement joins TRBV28 to TRBJ1-5; 12 bases agree with TRBD1. The CDR3 consists of 19 residues. The V and J ends lost 3 bases and 1 base, in that order; junction bases with no gene match: 10. Per the germline V gene, CDR1 is MDHEN and CDR2 is SYDVKM. The CDR3 loop is CASSFPTGTGGVSNQPQHF. In DNA form, the CDR3 reads TGTGCCAGCAGTTTCCCAACCGGGACAGGGGGCGTCAGCAATCAGCCCCAGCATTTT.

The V gene is TRBV5-1, the J gene TRBJ1-5, with a weak D call TRBD1 (5 bases). This CDR3 region has 15 residues. Trimming shortened V by 3 bases and J by 0 bases, and 10 bases separated the two germline ends. The germline V gene encodes CDR1 SGHRS and CDR2 YFSETQ. The CDR3: CASSSKQVSNQPQHF. CDR3 in DNA: TGCGCCAGCAGCTCAAAACAGGTTAGCAATCAGCCCCAGCATTTT.

This clone was seen a few times. The V call is TRBV7-9, the J call TRBJ2-5; 15 bases are shared with TRBD2. Germline V gene sequence: CDR1 SEHNR, CDR2 FQNEAQ (reference sequence). V lost 5 bases, J lost 4 bases, and 5 bases stayed unmatched. CDR3 length: 16 residues. This chain's CDR3 is CASSLTGLAGGETQYF. The CDR3 DNA reads TGTGCCAGCAGCCTTACGGGACTAGCGGGAGGAGAGACCCAGTACTTC.

The chain couples TRBV7-3 to TRBJ2-1; the match to TRBD1 covers 8 bases. Per the germline V gene, CDR1 is SGHTA and CDR2 is FQGTGA. The CDR3 loop spans 15 amino acids. The junction had 5 bases not matched to a gene; V was cut back by 5 bases and J by 2 bases. Written as DNA, the CDR3 is TGTGCCAGCAGCCCACGACAGGGGCCCTACAATGAGCAGTTCTTC. This gives the protein CASSPRQGPYNEQFF.

The chain employs TRBV6-5 and TRBJ2-7, with 8 bases fitting TRBD2. The ends lost 3 bases at V and 3 bases at J; junction bases unmatched: 7. The CDR3 loop spans 15 amino acids. CDR1 is MNHEY and CDR2 is SVGAGI in the germline V gene. The chain's CDR3 is CASSYLAGGNYEQYF. The CDR3 nucleotides are TGTGCCAGCAGTTATTTGGCGGGGGGCAACTACGAGCAGTACTTC.

CDR3 amino acids: CASRNYVYNEQFF. DNA for the CDR3: TGTGCCAGCAGGAACTACGTCTACAATGAGCAGTTCTTC. The rearrangement links TRBV27 to TRBJ2-1; D unresolved. The CDR3 is 13 residues long. Germline CDR1 and CDR2: MNHEY and SMNVEV (reference sequence). The V end was cut by 6 bases, the J end by 3 bases, with 9 bases between.

The CDR3 here is CASSSGQGLRDGYTF. The CDR3 DNA reads TGTGCCAGCAGTTCGGGACAGGGGCTTAGGGATGGCTACACCTTC. V usage is TRBV28 and J usage is TRBJ1-2; 10 nucleotides agree with TRBD1. Unmatched junction bases numbered 8, after V lost 4 bases and J lost 6 bases. Germline V CDR1 and CDR2: MDHEN, SYDVKM. This CDR3 region has 15 residues.

The V and J genes are TRBV10-1 and TRBJ1-4, with D hard to call. The CDR3 runs to 15 residues. Trimming pared 6 bases from V and 6 bases from J, leaving 17 bases between. Germline CDR1 reads WNHNN; CDR2 reads SYGVQD (reference sequence). The CDR3 bases are TGCGCCAGCAGCCTTCGACTCTTCTTGGATGAAAAACTGTTTTTT. Translation: CASSLRLFLDEKLFF.

The chain is built from TRBV19 and TRBJ2-2; D may be TRBD1 (6 bases). Trimming shortened V by 4 bases and J by 4 bases, and 10 bases separated the two germline ends. The CDR3 has 14 amino acids. Germline values: CDR1 LNHDA, CDR2 SQIVND (reference sequence). The DNA for the CDR3 is TGTGCCAGTAGTACCGGACAGTTCACCGGGGAGCTGTTTTTT. Translating gives CASSTGQFTGELFF.

The rearrangement links TRBV14 to TRBJ2-3, with D perhaps matching TRBD1 (5 bases). CDR3 length equals 14 residues. Trimming stripped 3 bases from V and 8 bases from J, with 15 bases between. Germline V gene data show CDR1 as SGHDN and CDR2 as FVKESK. This CDR3 is CASSHKQGLGTQYF. The CDR3 nucleotides read TGTGCCAGCAGCCACAAGCAGGGTTTGGGTACGCAGTATTTT.

V is TRBV20-1 and J is TRBJ1-1; D not resolved. Germline CDR1 DFQATT, CDR2 SNEGSKA (reference sequence). The CDR3 sequence is 11 residues long. The germline V and J ends were trimmed by 8 bases and 1 base, with 8 bases remaining between them. CDR3 protein: CSSSKNTEAFF. In DNA form, the CDR3 reads TGCAGTTCCAGTAAGAACACTGAAGCTTTCTTT.

V gene TRBV9 combines with J gene TRBJ2-7; the match to TRBD1 covers 11 bases. This CDR3 region has 15 residues. Trimming at V came to 4 bases and at J to 5 bases, leaving 8 bases not matched to a gene. The germline V gene encodes CDR1 SGDLS and CDR2 YYNGEE. The CDR3 DNA is TGTGCCAGCAGCTCCCGGGACAGGGGGATCAACGAGCAGTACTTC. Translation gives CASSSRDRGINEQYF.

The chain combines TRBV19 with TRBJ1-5, with unresolved D. This CDR3 has 14 residues. Trimming removed 3 bases from V and 1 base from J, with 7 bases in between. The germline CDR1 and CDR2 sequences are LNHDA and SQIVND (reference sequence). In nucleotides, the CDR3 is TGTGCCAGTAGTATTCCGACAAGCAATCAGCCCCAGCATTTT. Encoded protein: CASSIPTSNQPQHF.

V usage is TRBV28 and J usage is TRBJ2-2, with 7 bases identical to TRBD1. This CDR3 spans 15 amino acids. CDR1 and CDR2 (germline): MDHEN, SYDVKM. Losses at the gene ends were 9 bases for V and 3 bases for J; bases not matched to a gene: 10. The DNA of the CDR3 is TGTGCCAGTCAGTCGGGACAGTTAGACACCGGGGAGCTGTTTTTT. It translates to CASQSGQLDTGELFF.

CDR3 loop: CAITRGLAGSYEQYF. CDR3 sequence (DNA): TGTGCCATCACTCGAGGACTAGCGGGGTCCTACGAGCAGTACTTC. The J gene is TRBJ2-7, the V gene TRBV10-3; 12 bases agree with TRBD2. CDR1 ENHRY and CDR2 SYGVKD come from the germline V gene. The CDR3 is 15 residues long. V lost 7 bases to trimming and J lost 1 base; unmatched junction nucleotides: 5.

The V call is TRBV2, the J call TRBJ1-2, with TRBD1 matching over 7 bases. The CDR3 sequence is 12 residues long. Germline CDR1 is SNHLY and CDR2 is FYNNEI. V shed 8 bases, J shed 4 bases, and the junction held 4 bases outside the gene matches. The CDR3 sequence: CASGGDSYGYTF. As DNA, the CDR3 is TGTGCCAGCGGAGGGGACAGCTATGGCTACACCTTC.